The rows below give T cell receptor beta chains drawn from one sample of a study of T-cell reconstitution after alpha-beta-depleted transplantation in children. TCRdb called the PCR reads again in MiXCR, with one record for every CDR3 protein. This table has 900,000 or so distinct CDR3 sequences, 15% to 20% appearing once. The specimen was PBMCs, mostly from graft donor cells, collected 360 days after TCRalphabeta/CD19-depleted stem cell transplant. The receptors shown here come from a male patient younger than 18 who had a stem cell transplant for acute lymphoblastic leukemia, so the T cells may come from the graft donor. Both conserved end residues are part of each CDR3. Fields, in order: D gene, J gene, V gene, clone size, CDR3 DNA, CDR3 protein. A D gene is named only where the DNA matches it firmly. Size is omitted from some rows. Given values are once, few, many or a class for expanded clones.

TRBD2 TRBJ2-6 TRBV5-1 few TGCGCCAGCAGCTACGGACTAGCGGGAATAACTGGGGCCAACGTCCTGACTTTC CASSYGLAGITGANVLTF
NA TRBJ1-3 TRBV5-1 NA TGCGCCAGCAGCGGCCATATGTTGCGCTCTGGAAACACCATATATTTT CASSGHMLRSGNTIYF
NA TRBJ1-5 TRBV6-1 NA TGTGCCAGCAGCCCCGGTACTGCCCCCAATCAGCCCCAGCATTTT CASSPGTAPNQPQHF
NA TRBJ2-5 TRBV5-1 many TGCGCCAGCAGCGCGTACCAAGAGACCCAGTACTTC CASSAYQETQYF
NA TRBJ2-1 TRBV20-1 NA TGCAGTGCGAGGGGAGGACAGAGCTCCTACAATGAGCAGTTCTTC CSARGGQSSYNEQFF
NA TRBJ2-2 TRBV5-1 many TGCGCCAGCAGCTTAAGCGGGAACACCGGGGAGCTGTTTTTT CASSLSGNTGELFF
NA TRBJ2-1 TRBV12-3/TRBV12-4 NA TGTGCCAGCAGCCCCCTACTAGCCCCAATCTACAATGAGCAGTTCTTC CASSPLLAPIYNEQFF
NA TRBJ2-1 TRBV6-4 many TGTGCCAGCAGTGACAGACAGAACAATGAGCAGTTCTTC CASSDRQNNEQFF
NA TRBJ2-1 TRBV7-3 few TGTGCCAGCAGCTTAACGGTTACCAGGGGCAGCTCCTACAATGAGCAGTTCTTC CASSLTVTRGSSYNEQFF
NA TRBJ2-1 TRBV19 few TGTGCCAGTAGTAGATATATCAATGAGCAGTTCTTC CASSRYINEQFF
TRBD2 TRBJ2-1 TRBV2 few TGTGCCAGCTGGAACTTACTAGCGGGTCCTCCGGGGGAGCAGTTCTTC CASWNLLAGPPGEQFF
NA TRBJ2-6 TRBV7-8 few TGTGCCAGCAGCTTAGTGATCGACCCGGGAGAATTC CASSLVIDPGEF
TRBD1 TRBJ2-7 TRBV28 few TGTGCCAGCAGTTTGAAAAGGGGACAGGGGTCCTCCGAGCAGTACTTC CASSLKRGQGSSEQYF
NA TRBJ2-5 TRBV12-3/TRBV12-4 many TGTGCCAGCAGTCTACTGAGAGGGGAAGAGACCCAGTACTTC CASSLLRGEETQYF
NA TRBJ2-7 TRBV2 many TGTGCCAGCATGAGGGAGGTGTCCTCTAACGAGCAGTACTTC CASMREVSSNEQYF
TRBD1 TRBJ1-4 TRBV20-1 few TGCAGTGCTGTGACAGGGGCGCACAAAGAAAAACTGTTTTTT CSAVTGAHKEKLFF
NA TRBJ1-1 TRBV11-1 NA TGTGCCAGCAGCGCTGGGAGCACTGAAGCTTTCTTT CASSAGSTEAFF
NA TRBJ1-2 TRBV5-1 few TGCGCCAGCAGCTTGCACGCCACTAACTATGGCTACACCTTC CASSLHATNYGYTF
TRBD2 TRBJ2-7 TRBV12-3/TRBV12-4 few TGTGCCAGCAGTTTTGGGGGACTAGCGGGAGGCGAGCAGTACTTC CASSFGGLAGGEQYF
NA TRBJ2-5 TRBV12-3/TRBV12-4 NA TGTGCCAGCAGACCGGGGAGGCCCCACCAAGAGACCCAGTACTTC CASRPGRPHQETQYF
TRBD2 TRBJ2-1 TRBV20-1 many TGCAGTGCTATCGGGACTAGCGGCTTGTACAATGAGCAGTTCTTC CSAIGTSGLYNEQFF
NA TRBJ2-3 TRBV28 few TGTGCCAGCAGCCGTGGTGGGGCAGTAAACACAGATACGCAGTATTTT CASSRGGAVNTDTQYF
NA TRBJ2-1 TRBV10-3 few TGTGCCATCAGTGAAGTGATTCCAGGCGGGAATGAGCAGTTCTTC CAISEVIPGGNEQFF
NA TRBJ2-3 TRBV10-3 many TGTGCCATCTCAAGCACAGATACGCAGTATTTT CAISSTDTQYF
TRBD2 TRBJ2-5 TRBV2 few TGTGCCAGCAGCGATGAGGGAGGGGAGACCCAGTACTTC CASSDEGGETQYF
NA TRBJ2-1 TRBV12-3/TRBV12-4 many TGTGCCAGCAGCCCCGGCTGGCGGGATGAGGGTTACAATGAGCAGTTCTTC CASSPGWRDEGYNEQFF
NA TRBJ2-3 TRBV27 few TGTGCCAGCAGTTTACGGCGGATGCAGGGGGATACGCAGTATTTT CASSLRRMQGDTQYF
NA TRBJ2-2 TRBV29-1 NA TGCAGCGTTGAAGATTCCGACAGATTGAACACCGGGGAGCTGTTTTTT CSVEDSDRLNTGELFF
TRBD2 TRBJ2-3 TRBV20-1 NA TGCAGTTTCTATAGCGGGAGGGCCCTGGATACGCAGTATTTT CSFYSGRALDTQYF
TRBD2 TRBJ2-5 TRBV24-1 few TGTGCCACCCAGACTAGCGGGGGACAAGAGACCCAGTACTTC CATQTSGGQETQYF
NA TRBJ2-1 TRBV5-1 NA TGCGCCAGCAGCTTGAGTTTGGCTAGCTCCAATGAGCAGTTCTTC CASSLSLASSNEQFF
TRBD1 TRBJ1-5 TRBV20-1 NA TGCAGTGCTTCCCGGGACAGGGGGCTAGGATTGCTAGATCGGGGGAAAAATCAGCCCCAGCATTTT CSASRDRGLGLLDRGKNQPQHF
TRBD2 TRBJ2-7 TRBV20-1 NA TGCAGTGCTTTGAGCGGGAGTTACTCCTACGAGCAGTACTTC CSALSGSYSYEQYF
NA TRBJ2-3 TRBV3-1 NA TGTGCCAGCAGCCTTAATAGAGGGGCGGCCAGCACAGATACGCAGTATTTT CASSLNRGAASTDTQYF
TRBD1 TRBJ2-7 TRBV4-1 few TGCGCCAGCAGCCTCGGACAGGGGGTCGAGCAGTACTTC CASSLGQGVEQYF
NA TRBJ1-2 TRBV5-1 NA TGCGCCAGCAGCTTGTGGACACTCAATAACTATGGCTACACCTTC CASSLWTLNNYGYTF
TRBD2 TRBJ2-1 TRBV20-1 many TGCAGTGCCAGAAGACGAGGGGCCGGGACTAGCGCTTACAATGAGCAGTTCTTC CSARRRGAGTSAYNEQFF